What follows describes a single TCR beta chain. These data originate in a study of blood T cell repertoires in COVID-19. Study as a whole: COVID-19 samples, acute and convalescent, were from the United States, Italy and Spain. In each case, the material was cDNA or gDNA derived from T cells, B-cell-depleted T cells, or PBMCs.

Per the study methods: Amplification with reference gene primers provided the estimates of nucleated cell counts. Measured with immunoSEQ multiplex PCR; TCRdb has only the in-frame clones, and not every one. V and J calls plus clone size are reproduced from that table; the DNA served to infer D and trimming. Among some 500,000 clones listed, roughly 88% were seen once. Germline assignment: CDR1 LGHDT and CDR2 YNNKEL (reference sequence). This CDR3 region has 16 residues. The ends lost 2 bases at V and 6 bases at J; junction bases unmatched: 6. Participants' own reports of clinical history determined their cohort assignment.

The sequenced sample consisted of PBMCs or T cells enriched from blood (not recorded which). The receptor was isolated from a woman aged 40 to 50 who had recovered from COVID-19. The chain employs TRBV3-1 (or the pseudogene TRBV3-2) and TRBJ2-1, with 11 bases fitting TRBD2. The CDR3 protein is CASSQLAGGPGNEQFF. In nucleotides, the CDR3 is TGTGCCAGCAGCCAATTAGCGGGAGGGCCGGGCAATGAGCAGTTCTTC.